This TCR beta chain appears in the sequencing data of a study of blood T cell repertoires in COVID-19. Study details: Samples of COVID-19 (acute and convalescent) were obtained from the United States, Italy and Spain.

There are a few counts of this clone. Generated by immunoSEQ multiplex PCR, the TCRdb table keeps only in-frame clones and is missing some. Here the sample spans tens of thousands of clones, about 90% being singletons. V was pared by 3 bases and J by 8 bases, with 5 bases of the junction left unmatched. Germline V lookup: CDR1 MNHNS, CDR2 SASEGT. This CDR3 has 14 amino acids. The chain joins TRBV6-1 to TRBJ2-1; 9 bases match TRBD2. The source material was peripheral blood. The sequence was obtained from a woman aged 70-85 years with acute or convalescent COVID-19. CDR3 sequence (DNA): TGTGCCAGCAGTGAGGTGGGACTAGCCCATGAGCAGTTCTTC. This codes for CASSEVGLAHEQFF.